Listed below are T cell receptor beta chains from one sample, sequenced in a study of blood T cells in healthy people across ages. TCRdb itself ran the 5' RACE reads through MiXCR, one entry per CDR3 protein. The table has 550,000 to 600,000 distinct CDR3 sequences, around 50% seen once. The sequenced material came from blood. These receptors all come from a man aged 80 or over in good health. Each CDR3 is given with its conserved first and last residue. A D gene is named only where the DNA matches it firmly. Where a row states a size, it is once, few, many or the class of an expanded clone; other rows omit it.

>TRBV27|TRBD1|TRBJ2-5|few
TGTGCCAGCAGGCACTCCCCGGGACAGGGAGGGGAGACCCAGTACTTC
CASRHSPGQGGETQYF
>TRBV9|TRBD2|TRBJ2-5|.
TGTGCCAGCAGCGTAGCGGGAGGGAGTGAGACCCAGTACTTC
CASSVAGGSETQYF
>TRBV10-3|.|TRBJ2-2|.
TGTGCCATCGGAGAGACAGGCCCCGAGATGTTGTTTTTT
CAIGETGPEMLFF
>TRBV20-1|TRBD1|TRBJ1-2|.
TGCAGTGCCAGGGCAGGGGGCGGCGGCTATGGCTACACCTTC
CSARAGGGGYGYTF
>TRBV12-3/TRBV12-4|.|TRBJ1-1|once
TGTGCCAGCAGTGAAGTGGACACTGAAGCTTTCTTT
CASSEVDTEAFF
>TRBV11-1|TRBD1|TRBJ2-1|.
TGTGCCAGCAGCAGAACCGGGACAGGGGGCTCTCCTAGCTCCTACAATGAGCAGTTCTTC
CASSRTGTGGSPSSYNEQFF
>TRBV7-2|TRBD2|TRBJ2-2|.
TGTGCCAGCAGCTTAGCAGGGCTAGCGGAGAACACCGGGGAGCTGTTTTTT
CASSLAGLAENTGELFF
>TRBV5-1|TRBD1|TRBJ2-2|once
TGCGCCAGCAGCTACAGGGGGCCGACTAGGTACACCGGGGAGCTGTTTTTT
CASSYRGPTRYTGELFF
>TRBV3-1|.|TRBJ2-3|.
TGTGCCAGCAGCCAAGACAGGAGGTACACAGATACGCAGTATTTT
CASSQDRRYTDTQYF
>TRBV20-1|.|TRBJ2-5|.
TGCAGTGCCGACGGACAAAATGAGCAGTACTTC
CSADGQNEQYF
>TRBV20-1|.|TRBJ1-1|.
.
CSASSGPAEAFF
>TRBV29-1|.|TRBJ2-3|.
TGCAGCGTTGGTACCCTCAGCACAGATACGCAGTATTTT
CSVGTLSTDTQYF
>TRBV11-2|.|TRBJ1-2|few
TGTGCCAGCAGCCCGGGGAATGGCTACACCTTC
CASSPGNGYTF